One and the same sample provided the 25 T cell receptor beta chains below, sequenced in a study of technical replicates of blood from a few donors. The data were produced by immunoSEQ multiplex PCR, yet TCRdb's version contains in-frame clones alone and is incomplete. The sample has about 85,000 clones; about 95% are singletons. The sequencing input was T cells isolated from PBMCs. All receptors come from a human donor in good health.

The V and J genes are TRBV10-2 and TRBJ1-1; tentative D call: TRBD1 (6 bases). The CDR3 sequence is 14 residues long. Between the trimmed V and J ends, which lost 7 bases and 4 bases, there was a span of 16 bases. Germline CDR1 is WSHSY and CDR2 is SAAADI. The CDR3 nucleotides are TGCGCCAGCATAGGACAGAGTAGGAGCACTGAAGCTTTCTTT. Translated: CASIGQSRSTEAFF.

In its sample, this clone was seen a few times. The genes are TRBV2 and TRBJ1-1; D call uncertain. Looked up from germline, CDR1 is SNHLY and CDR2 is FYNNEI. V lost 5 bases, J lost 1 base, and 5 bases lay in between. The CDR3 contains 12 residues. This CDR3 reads CASSSENTEAFF. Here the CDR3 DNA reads TGTGCCAGCAGTTCAGAGAACACTGAAGCTTTCTTT.

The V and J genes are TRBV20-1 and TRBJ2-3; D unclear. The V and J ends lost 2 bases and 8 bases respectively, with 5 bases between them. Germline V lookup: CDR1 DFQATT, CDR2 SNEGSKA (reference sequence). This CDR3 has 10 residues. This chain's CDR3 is CSARLLTQYF. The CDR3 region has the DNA TGCAGTGCTAGACTCCTTACGCAGTATTTT.

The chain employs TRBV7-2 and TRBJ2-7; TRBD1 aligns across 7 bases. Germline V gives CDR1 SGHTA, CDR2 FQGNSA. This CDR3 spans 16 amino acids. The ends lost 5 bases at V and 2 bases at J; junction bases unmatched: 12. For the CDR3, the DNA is TGTGCCAGCAGCCTACCGGACAGGTGGGGGACCTACGAGCAGTACTTC. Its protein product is CASSLPDRWGTYEQYF.

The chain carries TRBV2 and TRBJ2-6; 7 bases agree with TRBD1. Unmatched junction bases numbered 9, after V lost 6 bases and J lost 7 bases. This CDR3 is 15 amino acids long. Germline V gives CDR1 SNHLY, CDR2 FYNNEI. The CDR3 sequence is CASRIDRVGANVLTF. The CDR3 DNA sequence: TGTGCCAGCAGGATTGACAGGGTAGGCGCCAACGTCCTGACTTTC.

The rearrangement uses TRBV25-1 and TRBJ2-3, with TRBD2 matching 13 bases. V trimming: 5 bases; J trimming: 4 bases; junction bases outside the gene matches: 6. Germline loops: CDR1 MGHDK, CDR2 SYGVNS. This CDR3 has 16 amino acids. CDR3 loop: CASSNGLAGEADTQYF. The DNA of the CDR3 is TGTGCCAGCAGTAACGGACTAGCGGGAGAGGCAGATACGCAGTATTTT.

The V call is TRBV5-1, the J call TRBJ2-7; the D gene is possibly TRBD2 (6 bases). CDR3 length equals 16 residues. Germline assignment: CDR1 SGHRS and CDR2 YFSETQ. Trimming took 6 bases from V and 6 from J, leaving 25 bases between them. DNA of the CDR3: TGCGCCAGCACGTTTCGATCGACGGGGAAGGGAGGCGAGCAGTACTTC. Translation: CASTFRSTGKGGEQYF.

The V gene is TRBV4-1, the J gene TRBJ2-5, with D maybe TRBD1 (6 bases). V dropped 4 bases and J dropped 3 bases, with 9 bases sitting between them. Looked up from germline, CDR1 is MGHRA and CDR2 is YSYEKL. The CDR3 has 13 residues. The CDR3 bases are TGCGCCAGCAGCCCCCCAGGGGAAGAGACCCAGTACTTC. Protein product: CASSPPGEETQYF.

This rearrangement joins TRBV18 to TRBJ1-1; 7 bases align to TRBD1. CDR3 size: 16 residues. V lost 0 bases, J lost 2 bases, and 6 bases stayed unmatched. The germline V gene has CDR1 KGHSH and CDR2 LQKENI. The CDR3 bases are TGTGCCAGCTCACCACCGGGACAGCGCATAAACACTGAAGCTTTCTTT. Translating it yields CASSPPGQRINTEAFF.

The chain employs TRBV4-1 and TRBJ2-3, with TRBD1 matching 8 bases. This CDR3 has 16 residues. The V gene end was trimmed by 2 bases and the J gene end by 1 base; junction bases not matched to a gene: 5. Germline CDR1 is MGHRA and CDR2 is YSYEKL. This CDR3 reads CASSQSDRVGTDTQYF. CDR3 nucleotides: TGCGCCAGCAGCCAATCGGACAGGGTGGGCACAGATACGCAGTATTTT.

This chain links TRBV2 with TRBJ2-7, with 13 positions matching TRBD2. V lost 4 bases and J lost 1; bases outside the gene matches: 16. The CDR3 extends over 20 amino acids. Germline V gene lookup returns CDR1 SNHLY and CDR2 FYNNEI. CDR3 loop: CASSGPNSTSGRSVSYEQYF. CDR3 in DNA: TGTGCCAGCAGTGGCCCAAACTCGACTAGCGGGAGGTCCGTATCCTACGAGCAGTACTTC.

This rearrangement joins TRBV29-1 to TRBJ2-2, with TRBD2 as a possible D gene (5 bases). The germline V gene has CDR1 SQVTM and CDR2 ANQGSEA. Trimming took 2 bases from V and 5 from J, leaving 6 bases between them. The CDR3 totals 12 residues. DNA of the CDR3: TGCAGCGTTGAACGGGAAACCGGGGAGCTGTTTTTT. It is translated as CSVERETGELFF.

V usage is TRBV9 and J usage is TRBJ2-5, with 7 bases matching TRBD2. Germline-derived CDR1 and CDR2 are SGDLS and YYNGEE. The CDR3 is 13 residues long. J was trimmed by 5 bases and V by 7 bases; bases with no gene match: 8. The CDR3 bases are TGTGCCAGCGGAAGGACTAGTCGGGAGACCCAGTACTTC. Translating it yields CASGRTSRETQYF.

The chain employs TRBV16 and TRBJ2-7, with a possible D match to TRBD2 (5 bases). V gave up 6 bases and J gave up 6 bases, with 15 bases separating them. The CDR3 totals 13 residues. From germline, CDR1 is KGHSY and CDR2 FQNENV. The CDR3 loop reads CASRQASGSEQYF. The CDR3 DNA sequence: TGTGCCAGCAGGCAGGCCAGTGGGAGCGAGCAGTACTTC.

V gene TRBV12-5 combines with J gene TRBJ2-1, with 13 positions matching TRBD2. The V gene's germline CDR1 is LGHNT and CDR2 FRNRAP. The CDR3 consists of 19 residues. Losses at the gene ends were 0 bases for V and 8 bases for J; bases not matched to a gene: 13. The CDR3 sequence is CASGLVLTGTSGVNDEQFF. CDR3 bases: TGTGCTAGTGGTTTGGTCCTTACCGGGACTAGCGGGGTTAATGATGAGCAGTTCTTC. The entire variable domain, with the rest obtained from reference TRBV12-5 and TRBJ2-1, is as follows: DARVTQTPRHKVTEMGQEVTMRCQPILGHNTVFWYRQTMMQGLELLAYFRNRAPLDDSGMPKDRFSAEMPDATLATLKIQPSEPRDSAVYFCASGLVLTGTSGVNDEQFFGPGTRLTVL.

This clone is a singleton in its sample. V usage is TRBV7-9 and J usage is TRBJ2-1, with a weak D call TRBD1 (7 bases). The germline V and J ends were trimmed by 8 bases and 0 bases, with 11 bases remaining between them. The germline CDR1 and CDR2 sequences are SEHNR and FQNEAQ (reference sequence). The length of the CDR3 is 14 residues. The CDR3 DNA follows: TGTGCCAGCGTGCGGGACAGCTCCTACAATGAGCAGTTCTTC. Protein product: CASVRDSSYNEQFF.

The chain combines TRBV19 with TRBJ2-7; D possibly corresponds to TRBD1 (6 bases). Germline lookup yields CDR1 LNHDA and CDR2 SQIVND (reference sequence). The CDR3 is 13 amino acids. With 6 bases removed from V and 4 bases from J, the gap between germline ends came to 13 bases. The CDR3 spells CASRDSSFYEQYF. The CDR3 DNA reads TGTGCCAGTAGGGACAGCTCATTTTACGAGCAGTACTTC.

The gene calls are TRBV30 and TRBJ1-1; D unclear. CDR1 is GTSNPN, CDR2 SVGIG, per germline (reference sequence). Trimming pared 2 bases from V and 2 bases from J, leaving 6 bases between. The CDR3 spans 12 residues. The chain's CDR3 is CAWSLTNTEAFF. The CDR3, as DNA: TGTGCCTGGAGTCTAACTAACACTGAAGCTTTCTTT.

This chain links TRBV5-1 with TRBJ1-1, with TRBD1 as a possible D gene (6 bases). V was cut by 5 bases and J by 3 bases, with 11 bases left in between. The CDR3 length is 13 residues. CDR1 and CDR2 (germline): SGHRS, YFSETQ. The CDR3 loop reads CASSYPGDTEAFF. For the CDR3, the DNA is TGCGCCAGCAGTTACCCAGGGGACACTGAAGCTTTCTTT.

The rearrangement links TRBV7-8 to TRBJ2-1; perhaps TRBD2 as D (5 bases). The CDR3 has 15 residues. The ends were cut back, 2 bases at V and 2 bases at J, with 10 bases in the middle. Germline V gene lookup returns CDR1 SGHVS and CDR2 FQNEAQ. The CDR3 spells CASSLPGITYNEQFF. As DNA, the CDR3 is TGTGCCAGCAGCTTACCGGGGATTACCTACAATGAGCAGTTCTTC.

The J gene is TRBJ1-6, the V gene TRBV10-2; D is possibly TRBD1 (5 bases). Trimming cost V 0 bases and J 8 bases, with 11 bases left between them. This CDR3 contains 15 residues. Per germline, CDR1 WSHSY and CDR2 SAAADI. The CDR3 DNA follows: TGCGCCAGCAGTGAGTCAGGTCAAGGGGATTCACCCCTCCACTTT. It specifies CASSESGQGDSPLHF.

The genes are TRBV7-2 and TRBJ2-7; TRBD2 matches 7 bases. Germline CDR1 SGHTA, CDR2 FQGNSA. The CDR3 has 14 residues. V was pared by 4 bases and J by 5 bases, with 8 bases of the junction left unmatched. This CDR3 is CASSSWGGYDEQYF. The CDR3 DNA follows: TGTGCCAGCAGCTCCTGGGGGGGTTACGACGAGCAGTACTTC.

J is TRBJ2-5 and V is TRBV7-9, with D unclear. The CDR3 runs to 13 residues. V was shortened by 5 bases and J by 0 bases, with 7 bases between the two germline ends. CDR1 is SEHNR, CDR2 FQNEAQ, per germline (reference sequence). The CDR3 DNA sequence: TGTGCCAGCAGCAACGGGTACCAAGAGACCCAGTACTTC. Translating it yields CASSNGYQETQYF.

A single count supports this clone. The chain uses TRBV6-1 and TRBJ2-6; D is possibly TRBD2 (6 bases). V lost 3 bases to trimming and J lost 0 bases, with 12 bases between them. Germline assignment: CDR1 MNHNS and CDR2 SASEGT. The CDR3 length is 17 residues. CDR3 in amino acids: CASSEMVAASGANVLTF. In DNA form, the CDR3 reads TGTGCCAGCAGTGAGATGGTAGCGGCCTCTGGGGCCAACGTCCTGACTTTC.

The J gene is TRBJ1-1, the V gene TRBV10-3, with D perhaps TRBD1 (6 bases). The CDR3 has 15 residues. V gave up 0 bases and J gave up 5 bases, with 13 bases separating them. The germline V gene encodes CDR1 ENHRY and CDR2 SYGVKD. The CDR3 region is CAISESPQGSTEAFF. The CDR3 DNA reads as TGTGCCATCAGTGAGTCGCCGCAGGGGAGTACTGAAGCTTTCTTT.